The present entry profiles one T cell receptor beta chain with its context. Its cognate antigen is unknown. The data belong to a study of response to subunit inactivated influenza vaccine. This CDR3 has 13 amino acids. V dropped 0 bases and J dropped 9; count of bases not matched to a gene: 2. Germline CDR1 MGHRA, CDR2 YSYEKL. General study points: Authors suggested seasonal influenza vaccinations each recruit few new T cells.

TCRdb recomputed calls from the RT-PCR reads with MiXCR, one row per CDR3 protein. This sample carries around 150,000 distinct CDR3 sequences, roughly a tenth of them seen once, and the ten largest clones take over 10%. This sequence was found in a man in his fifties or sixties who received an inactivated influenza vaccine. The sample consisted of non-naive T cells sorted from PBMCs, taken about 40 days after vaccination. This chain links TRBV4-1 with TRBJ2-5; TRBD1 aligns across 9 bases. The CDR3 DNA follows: TGCGCCAGCAGCCAAGATTGGGACAGGGCCCAGTACTTC. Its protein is CASSQDWDRAQYF.